This passage covers 30 T cell receptor beta chains from one sample sequenced in a study of blood T cell repertoires in COVID-19. The repertoire was sequenced with immunoSEQ multiplex PCR; TCRdb's copy has only in-frame clones and lacks some. The table lists about 300,000 clones, 89% of them singletons, with roughly 6.7% in the top ten. Sequencing was performed on peripheral blood. The source is a man between 18 and 35 years old who had recovered from COVID-19.

The CDR3 region has the DNA TGCGCCAGCAGCCAAGGATACGGGTTTCAGCCCCAGCATTTT. Encoded protein: CASSQGYGFQPQHF. V and J are TRBV4-1 and TRBJ1-5; D is unclear. The CDR3 runs to 14 residues. V lost 1 base and J lost 6, with 10 bases in between. Germline CDR1 is MGHRA and CDR2 is YSYEKL.

The chain carries TRBV5-8 and TRBJ1-5; 9 bases align to TRBD1. This CDR3 spans 18 amino acids. Trimming took 1 base from V and 6 from J; bases not matched to a gene: 14. Germline loops: CDR1 SGHTS, CDR2 YDEGEE. CDR3: CASSLWGDHRGLSQPQHF. The CDR3 region has the DNA TGTGCCAGCAGCTTGTGGGGGGACCACAGGGGGCTGAGTCAGCCCCAGCATTTT.

This clone has just a few counts. The chain uses TRBV5-5 and TRBJ1-5; TRBD1 is a possible D gene (5 bases). Germline CDR1 SGHKS, CDR2 YYEKEE (reference sequence). The CDR3 has 15 residues. V gave up 5 bases and J gave up 0 bases, with 12 bases separating them. The CDR3 bases are TGTGCCAGCAGTCGAGGGGACTTTAGCAATCAGCCCCAGCATTTT. This codes for CASSRGDFSNQPQHF.

The chain is built from TRBV28 and TRBJ2-3; 11 nucleotides match TRBD2. Germline V gene lookup returns CDR1 MDHEN and CDR2 SYDVKM. This CDR3 is 16 amino acids long. The junction had 8 bases not matched to a gene; V was cut back by 5 bases and J by 4 bases. The CDR3 DNA is TGTGCCAGCAGTCTACCGGGTAGCGGGAGGGCAGATACGCAGTATTTT. Its protein product is CASSLPGSGRADTQYF.

This clone was recorded once. The chain uses TRBV7-6 and TRBJ1-2, with 9 bases aligning to TRBD1. After removal of 1 base from V and 6 bases from J, the junction contained 9 bases not matched to a gene. Germline V CDR1 and CDR2: SGHVS, FNYEAQ. The CDR3 is 16 amino acids. CDR3 loop: CASSLDARGTGNGYTF. The CDR3 region has the DNA TGTGCCAGCAGCTTAGATGCCCGGGGGACAGGGAATGGCTACACCTTC.

The J gene is TRBJ2-7, the V gene TRBV7-9; D is possibly TRBD1 (5 bases). Per the germline V gene, CDR1 is SEHNR and CDR2 is FQNEAQ (reference sequence). The CDR3 runs to 12 residues. V gave up 5 bases and J gave up 2 bases, with 7 bases separating them. The CDR3 loop reads CASSGHTYEQYF. CDR3 in DNA: TGTGCCAGCAGCGGACACACCTACGAGCAGTACTTC.

This clone was counted between two and nine times. The chain recombines TRBV10-2 with TRBJ2-5, with 13 bases identical to TRBD2. Germline assignment: CDR1 WSHSY and CDR2 SAAADI. This CDR3 has 14 residues. Trimming took 7 bases from V and 5 from J; bases not matched to a gene: 4. Here the CDR3 DNA reads TGCGCCAGCACTCCGGGACTAGCGGGGGAGACCCAGTACTTC. Protein product: CASTPGLAGETQYF.

The chain has TRBV5-1 and TRBJ2-5; 10 nucleotides match TRBD2. Trimming removed 0 bases from V and 4 bases from J; junction bases left unmatched: 3. CDR1 is SGHRS, CDR2 YFSETQ, per germline. The CDR3 extends over 15 amino acids. CDR3 loop: CASSLAVAGGETQYF. CDR3 DNA sequence: TGCGCCAGCAGCTTGGCCGTAGCGGGAGGAGAGACCCAGTACTTC.

V is TRBV7-8 and J is TRBJ2-1; 9 bases line up with TRBD2. This CDR3 spans 15 amino acids. Germline V gene sequence: CDR1 SGHVS, CDR2 FQNEAQ. Trimming removed 5 bases from V and 3 bases from J; junction bases left unmatched: 5. CDR3 coding DNA: TGTGCCAGCAGCCTCGTAGCGGGAGTCTACAATGAGCAGTTCTTC. Encoded protein: CASSLVAGVYNEQFF.

The V call is TRBV20-1, the J call TRBJ2-2; TRBD2 matches 9 bases. Trimming at V came to 3 bases and at J to 3 bases, leaving 11 bases not matched to a gene. The germline V gene encodes CDR1 DFQATT and CDR2 SNEGSKA (reference sequence). This CDR3 is built from 17 residues. CDR3 region: CSASQGLAGLYTGELFF. The CDR3 nucleotides read TGCAGTGCTAGTCAGGGGCTAGCGGGATTGTACACCGGGGAGCTGTTTTTT.

This sequence joins TRBV7-7 and TRBJ2-3; possibly TRBD2 for D (6 bases). V shed 5 bases and J shed 0 bases, with 12 bases lying between them. This CDR3 spans 15 amino acids. Germline V lookup: CDR1 SSHAT, CDR2 FNYEAQ (reference sequence). The CDR3 here is CASSQGTPSTDTQYF. In DNA, the CDR3 is TGTGCCAGCAGCCAAGGGACTCCCAGCACAGATACGCAGTATTTT.

The CDR3: CASSFLGGHNNEQFF. For the CDR3, the DNA is TGTGCCAGCAGCTTTCTGGGGGGTCACAACAATGAGCAGTTCTTC. The chain combines TRBV7-7 with TRBJ2-1, with D possibly being TRBD2 (6 bases). V was pared by 3 bases and J by 5 bases, with 14 bases between. The CDR3 length is 15 residues. CDR1 SSHAT and CDR2 FNYEAQ come from the germline V gene (reference sequence).

The chain employs TRBV24-1 and TRBJ1-2; 7 bases line up with TRBD1. The CDR3 has 15 amino acids. Per the germline V gene, CDR1 is KGHDR and CDR2 is SFDVKD. Trimming took 0 bases from V and 4 from J; bases not matched to a gene: 4. CDR3 protein: CATSDLGDSLYGYTF. Here the CDR3 DNA reads TGTGCCACCAGTGATTTGGGGGACAGTCTCTATGGCTACACCTTC.

The chain couples TRBV11-1 to TRBJ1-3; 9 bases match TRBD1. Trimming took 5 bases from V and 3 from J; bases not matched to a gene: 8. The CDR3 spans 16 residues. Germline V gene lookup returns CDR1 SGHAT and CDR2 FQDESV (reference sequence). CDR3: CASSLTGTGFGNTIYF. The CDR3 DNA reads TGTGCCAGCAGCCTCACCGGGACAGGGTTTGGAAACACCATATATTTT.

V is TRBV5-1 and J is TRBJ2-1; D gene unclear. This CDR3 is 13 amino acids long. The V gene lost 0 bases and the J gene lost 5 bases, with 6 bases spanning the gap. CDR1 SGHRS and CDR2 YFSETQ come from the germline V gene. The CDR3 nucleotides are TGCGCCAGCAGCTTGGTACAGCACAATGAGCAGTTCTTC. This encodes CASSLVQHNEQFF.

The chain links TRBV4-2 to TRBJ2-7; perhaps TRBD2 as D (6 bases). This CDR3 contains 16 residues. Per germline, CDR1 LGHNA and CDR2 YNFKEQ. V was cut by 4 bases and J by 3 bases, with 19 bases left in between. The CDR3 spells CASSPEDGGFIYEQYF. CDR3 DNA: TGTGCCAGCAGCCCTGAAGATGGGGGGTTCATCTACGAGCAGTACTTC.

The rearrangement links TRBV15 to TRBJ2-1; 8 bases line up with TRBD2. The V segment lost 0 bases and the J segment 0 bases; nucleotides outside the gene matches: 13. Germline V lookup: CDR1 LNHNV, CDR2 YYDKDF (reference sequence). This CDR3 contains 20 residues. CDR3 nucleotides: TGTGCCACCAGCAGAGATCGGCTTGGCGGGAGGATACGCTCCTACAATGAGCAGTTCTTC. Protein sequence: CATSRDRLGGRIRSYNEQFF.

This chain links TRBV19 with TRBJ1-1, with 9 bases fitting TRBD1. The CDR3 spans 11 residues. Germline V CDR1 and CDR2: LNHDA, SQIVND (reference sequence). Germline trimming cut 8 bases from V and 5 bases from J; bases unmatched to any gene: 0. In DNA, the CDR3 is TGTGCCAGTGACAGGGGGACTGAAGCTTTCTTT. Encoded protein: CASDRGTEAFF.

V gene TRBV5-5 combines with J gene TRBJ1-5; D perhaps matches TRBD1 (5 bases). CDR3 length equals 14 residues. V was shortened by 2 bases and J by 2 bases, with 8 bases between the two germline ends. Germline CDR1 is SGHKS and CDR2 is YYEKEE (reference sequence). CDR3 in amino acids: CASSFDRGNQPQHF. CDR3 sequence (DNA): TGTGCCAGCAGCTTCGACAGAGGCAATCAGCCCCAGCATTTT.

The rearrangement joins TRBV27 to TRBJ1-1; 7 bases match TRBD1. With V trimmed by 4 bases and J by 4 bases, 3 bases remained unmatched. The CDR3 spans 13 residues. CDR1 is MNHEY, CDR2 SMNVEV, per germline (reference sequence). CDR3 sequence reads: CASSSDRVTEAFF. The CDR3 coding sequence is TGTGCCAGCAGTTCTGACAGGGTCACTGAAGCTTTCTTT.

This chain joins TRBV18 and TRBJ2-1; TRBD2 might be the D (5 bases). In germline, CDR1 is KGHSH, CDR2 LQKENI. Trimming left V 3 bases short and J 6 bases short, with 15 bases between. The CDR3 has 15 residues. CDR3 loop: CASSPRNLRVNEQFF. CDR3 bases: TGTGCCAGCTCACCGCGGAATCTGCGGGTCAATGAGCAGTTCTTC.

Only one count was recorded for this clone. The rearrangement links TRBV4-3 to TRBJ2-5, with 7 bases identical to TRBD1. Per germline, CDR1 LGHNA and CDR2 YSLEER. This CDR3 is built from 15 residues. J lost 2 bases, V lost 8 bases, and 11 bases had no gene match. CDR3 loop: CASSDRKEGQETQYF. The CDR3 region has the DNA TGCGCCAGCTCGGACAGGAAAGAGGGGCAAGAGACCCAGTACTTC.

The CDR3 DNA sequence: TGTGCCAGTAGCAGAATTCCGGGACAGGGGACCTATGGCTACACCTTC. Amino acid sequence: CASSRIPGQGTYGYTF. The chain recombines TRBV19 with TRBJ1-2, with 10 positions matching TRBD1. This CDR3 contains 16 residues. The germline gives CDR1 LNHDA, CDR2 SQIVND (reference sequence). The ends lost 6 bases at V and 4 bases at J; junction bases unmatched: 11.

The chain recombines TRBV7-9 with TRBJ2-1; 9 positions match TRBD2. V lost 1 base to trimming and J lost 5 bases; unmatched junction nucleotides: 3. The germline CDR1 and CDR2 sequences are SEHNR and FQNEAQ (reference sequence). The CDR3 runs to 15 residues. DNA for the CDR3: TGTGCCAGCAGCTTAGGGACTAGCGTAAACAATGAGCAGTTCTTC. It codes for CASSLGTSVNNEQFF. Full variable domain (remainder filled in from reference TRBV7-9 and TRBJ2-1): DTGVSQNPRHKITKRGQNVTFRCDPISEHNRLYWYRQTLGQGPEFLTYFQNEAQLEKSRLLSDRFSAERPKGSFSTLEIQRTEQGDSAMYLCASSLGTSVNNEQFFGPGTRLTVL.

The chain recombines TRBV4-3 with TRBJ2-3, with 7 bases matching TRBD1. The V gene's germline CDR1 is LGHNA and CDR2 YSLEER. V lost 5 bases to trimming and J lost 6 bases; unmatched junction nucleotides: 14. The CDR3 extends over 16 amino acids. CDR3 sequence: CASSNYGQEVPDTQYF. In DNA, the CDR3 is TGCGCCAGCAGCAACTATGGACAGGAGGTTCCCGATACGCAGTATTTT.

V and J are TRBV20-1 and TRBJ1-2, with a possible D match to TRBD1 (6 bases). CDR1 is DFQATT, CDR2 SNEGSKA, per germline (reference sequence). Trimming shortened V by 5 bases and J by 3 bases, and 7 bases separated the two germline ends. The CDR3 length is 11 residues. CDR3 DNA sequence: TGCAGTGCTTGGACAGACTATGGCTACACCTTC. Protein sequence: CSAWTDYGYTF.

This chain joins TRBV15 and TRBJ1-1; 8 nucleotides align to TRBD1. Unmatched junction bases numbered 7, after V lost 4 bases and J lost 3 bases. There are 15 residues in the CDR3. In germline, CDR1 is LNHNV, CDR2 YYDKDF (reference sequence). The CDR3 region has the DNA TGTGCCACCAGCACACGGACAGGGTGGTACACTGAAGCTTTCTTT. This codes for CATSTRTGWYTEAFF.

This chain connects TRBV7-9 to TRBJ2-7; tentative D call: TRBD1 (6 bases). This CDR3 is built from 14 residues. V lost 5 bases and J lost 2, with 13 bases in between. Germline V gene lookup returns CDR1 SEHNR and CDR2 FQNEAQ (reference sequence). The CDR3 region is CASSTQQGPYEQYF. CDR3 sequence (DNA): TGTGCCAGCAGCACTCAACAGGGCCCCTACGAGCAGTACTTC. Filled out from reference TRBV7-9 and TRBJ2-7, the complete variable domain reads DTGVSQNPRHKITKRGQNVTFRCDPISEHNRLYWYRQTLGQGPEFLTYFQNEAQLEKSRLLSDRFSAERPKGSFSTLEIQRTEQGDSAMYLCASSTQQGPYEQYFGPGTRLTVT.

The chain has TRBV9 and TRBJ2-7; 7 bases match TRBD1. J lost 0 bases, V lost 4 bases, and 4 bases had no gene match. This CDR3 spans 14 amino acids. Germline V CDR1 and CDR2: SGDLS, YYNGEE. The CDR3 nucleotides read TGTGCCAGCAGCTTGGGACAGAGCTCCTACGAGCAGTACTTC. Its translation: CASSLGQSSYEQYF.

The V and J genes are TRBV30 and TRBJ2-2; D is unclear. Germline values: CDR1 GTSNPN, CDR2 SVGIG (reference sequence). The V end was cut by 0 bases, the J end by 8 bases, with 7 bases between. The CDR3 totals 12 residues. The CDR3: CAWSVLVGELFF. In DNA, the CDR3 is TGTGCCTGGAGTGTACTGGTGGGGGAGCTGTTTTTT. Full variable domain (outside the CDR3, taken from reference TRBV30 and TRBJ2-2): SQTIHQWPATLVQPVGSPLSLECTVEGTSNPNLYWYRQAAGRGLQLLFYSVGIGQISSEVPQNLSASRPQDRQFILSSKKLLLSDSGFYLCAWSVLVGELFFGEGSRLTVL.